This TCR beta chain was identified during a study of CD8 T cells in Susac syndrome. The multiple sclerosis controls were treatment-naive patients with relapsing-remitting disease that was stable or active. Regarding this clonotype: The antigen remains undetermined.

A quantity of roughly 0.5 to 1 ug RNA underwent reverse transcription using random hexamers. Amplification of TCR beta CDR3 was carried out by immunoSEQ multiplex PCR, which covered 54 Vbeta and 13 Jbeta segments. MiXCR, run by TCRdb on the immunoSEQ multiplex PCR reads, gives a single entry per CDR3 protein. The sample records around 200,000 distinct CDR3 sequences, approximately 95% being singletons. Whole-study findings and limits: As the study acknowledged, the number of individuals in its TCR sequencing and HLA analysis was relatively small.

Sequencing was carried out using CD4+ T cells from PBMCs. The TCR comes from a human donor with multiple sclerosis.

As DNA, the CDR3 is TGCGCCAGCAGCTTGGGGCTTCGGCCGAACACTGAAGCTTTCTTT. This gives the protein CASSLGLRPNTEAFF. The V gene is TRBV5-1, the J gene TRBJ1-1; D unclear. The germline V gene has CDR1 SGHRS and CDR2 YFSETQ. The germline V and J ends were trimmed by 0 bases and 1 base, with 10 bases remaining between them. The CDR3 has 15 residues.